A single sample gave rise to the 31 T cell receptor beta chains below, sequenced in a study of STAT5B mutations in CD4+ large granular lymphocyte leukemia. This table comes from immunoSEQ multiplex PCR, and its TCRdb copy is limited to in-frame clones, with some not included. The table records 45,000 or so clones, 70% to 90% of them present only once. Sequencing was performed on CD4+ T cells from blood buffy coats. These receptors originate from a human donor in good health.

J is TRBJ1-2 and V is TRBV2; 8 bases align to TRBD1. Germline-derived CDR1 and CDR2 are SNHLY and FYNNEI. This CDR3 has 13 amino acids. V gave up 4 bases and J gave up 8 bases; unmatched junction bases: 6. The CDR3: CASSGTGGLGYTF. The CDR3 DNA is TGTGCCAGCAGTGGCACAGGGGGTTTAGGCTACACCTTC.

The V gene is TRBV9, the J gene TRBJ2-7; D is possibly TRBD1 or TRBD2 (7 bases each). The CDR3 length is 18 residues. Trimming shortened V by 3 bases and J by 2 bases, and 24 bases separated the two germline ends. Germline assignment: CDR1 SGDLS and CDR2 YYNGEE. CDR3 region: CASSASLGGTASPYEQYF. For the CDR3, the DNA is TGTGCCAGCAGCGCATCACTCGGGGGGACAGCATCCCCCTACGAGCAGTACTTC.

This chain connects TRBV6-6 to TRBJ2-1, with D perhaps matching TRBD2 (6 bases). The germline V and J ends were trimmed by 0 bases and 6 bases, with 15 bases remaining between them. In germline, CDR1 is MNHNY, CDR2 SVGAGI (reference sequence). There are 16 residues in the CDR3. The CDR3 DNA reads as TGTGCCAGCAGTTACTCGAAGACTACTAGCCTCAATGAGCAGTTCTTC. Residues: CASSYSKTTSLNEQFF.

The CDR3 nucleotides read TGTGCCAGCAGCCAAGATATGGGTTTATCTGGAAACACCATATATTTT. Translated, it gives CASSQDMGLSGNTIYF. The J gene is TRBJ1-3, the V gene TRBV14; D is undetermined. This CDR3 comprises 16 residues. V was pared by 0 bases and J by 1 base, with 10 bases between. Germline lookup yields CDR1 SGHDN and CDR2 FVKESK.

This rearrangement joins TRBV7-6 to TRBJ2-5; D uncertain. The CDR3 has 11 amino acids. From germline, CDR1 is SGHVS and CDR2 FNYEAQ. Trimming cost V 5 bases and J 5 bases, with 6 bases left between them. This CDR3 reads CASSQHETQYF. The CDR3 DNA reads TGTGCCAGCAGCCAACACGAGACCCAGTACTTC.

The rearrangement uses TRBV6-1 and TRBJ1-5; the match to TRBD1 covers 9 bases. This CDR3 is 16 amino acids long. J lost 7 bases, V lost 4 bases, and 11 bases had no gene match. Germline CDR1 is MNHNS and CDR2 is SASEGT. This CDR3 reads CASSGGGQGREQPQHF. CDR3 DNA sequence: TGTGCCAGCAGTGGGGGTGGACAGGGGAGGGAGCAGCCCCAGCATTTT.

This clone was seen a few times. This chain joins TRBV28 and TRBJ2-7; D gene uncertain. V was clipped by 2 bases and J by 3 bases, with 8 bases between them. The CDR3 length is 13 residues. From germline, CDR1 is MDHEN and CDR2 SYDVKM. This CDR3 is CASSLNSDYEQYF. CDR3 nucleotides: TGTGCCAGCAGTTTAAACAGCGACTACGAGCAGTACTTC. Full variable domain (rest looked up from reference TRBV28 and TRBJ2-7): DVKVTQSSRYLVKRTGEKVFLECVQDMDHENMFWYRQDPGLGLRLIYFSYDVKMKEKGDIPEGYSVSREKKERFSLILESASTNQTSMYLCASSLNSDYEQYFGPGTRLTVT.

The chain combines TRBV7-2 with TRBJ1-2; D is unresolved. The CDR3 consists of 12 residues. The V gene lost 5 bases and the J gene lost 6 bases, with 10 bases spanning the gap. The germline CDR1 and CDR2 sequences are SGHTA and FQGNSA. Here the CDR3 reads CASSPYINGYTF. The CDR3 region has the DNA TGTGCCAGCAGCCCCTACATCAATGGCTACACCTTC.

The V call is TRBV11-2, the J call TRBJ1-3; D remains unclear. CDR3 length: 15 residues. V gave up 5 bases and J gave up 0 bases, with 11 bases separating them. Germline loops: CDR1 SGHAT, CDR2 FQNNGV. CDR3 nucleotide sequence: TGTGCCAGCAGCCCGCAAGAGTTCTCTGGAAACACCATATATTTT. It is translated as CASSPQEFSGNTIYF.

By sample fraction, this clone is medium-sized (0.01 to 0.1%). J is TRBJ1-1 and V is TRBV7-8; maybe TRBD1 (5 bases). Trimming stripped 1 base from V and 1 base from J, with 13 bases between. Germline CDR1 SGHVS, CDR2 FQNEAQ. The CDR3 covers 16 residues. The CDR3 sequence: CASSLGGRRKNTEAFF. Written as DNA, the CDR3 is TGTGCCAGCAGCTTAGGGGGGAGACGGAAGAACACTGAAGCTTTCTTT.

The chain joins TRBV2 to TRBJ1-2; 9 positions match TRBD1. The CDR3 covers 14 residues. The V and J ends lost 7 bases and 7 bases, in that order; junction bases with no gene match: 10. Germline V gene data show CDR1 as SNHLY and CDR2 as FYNNEI. The chain's CDR3 is CASTRLGTGSGYTF. The CDR3 region has the DNA TGTGCCAGCACCAGATTGGGGACAGGGAGTGGCTACACCTTC.

CDR3 in amino acids: CASSPGASGDYEQYF. CDR3 nucleotides: TGCGCCAGCAGCCCTGGGGCTAGCGGAGACTACGAGCAGTACTTC. V is TRBV5-1 and J is TRBJ2-7, with TRBD2 matching 7 bases. CDR3 size: 15 residues. Unmatched junction bases numbered 10, after V lost 4 bases and J lost 3 bases. The germline CDR1 and CDR2 sequences are SGHRS and YFSETQ.

This chain links TRBV5-1 with TRBJ2-7; 8 bases are shared with TRBD1. CDR1 is SGHRS, CDR2 YFSETQ, per germline. V lost 4 bases and J lost 0; bases outside the gene matches: 6. The CDR3 contains 15 residues. The CDR3 region has the DNA TGCGCCAGCAGCCCGAGGACAGGGAGCTCCTACGAGCAGTACTTC. Translating gives CASSPRTGSSYEQYF.

The rearrangement joins TRBV29-1 to TRBJ2-1; 13 bases agree with TRBD2. The germline CDR1 and CDR2 sequences are SQVTM and ANQGSEA. The CDR3 has 15 amino acids. V dropped 7 bases and J dropped 6; count of bases not matched to a gene: 9. The CDR3 nucleotides are TGCAGCGCTGTGGCCGGGACTAGCGGGACCAATGAGCAGTTCTTC. This encodes CSAVAGTSGTNEQFF.

V and J are TRBV7-9 and TRBJ2-3, with TRBD2 matching over 11 bases. V trimming: 1 base; J trimming: 4 bases; junction bases outside the gene matches: 13. Germline loops: CDR1 SEHNR, CDR2 FQNEAQ (reference sequence). This CDR3 is 19 amino acids long. CDR3 sequence reads: CASSLGSWTSGLNADTQYF. The CDR3 nucleotides are TGTGCCAGCAGCTTAGGCAGCTGGACTAGCGGGCTTAATGCAGATACGCAGTATTTT.

The J gene is TRBJ2-1, the V gene TRBV6-5; 7 nucleotides agree with TRBD1. This CDR3 is built from 15 residues. CDR1 MNHEY and CDR2 SVGAGI come from the germline V gene. V lost 5 bases and J lost 1; bases outside the gene matches: 5. The CDR3 loop reads CASSRDRDSYNEQFF. The CDR3, as DNA: TGTGCCAGCAGTCGCGACAGGGATTCCTACAATGAGCAGTTCTTC.

This chain joins TRBV6-1 and TRBJ1-1; TRBD1 aligns across 7 bases. The CDR3 totals 13 residues. Germline V lookup: CDR1 MNHNS, CDR2 SASEGT. With V trimmed by 6 bases and J by 2 bases, 3 bases remained unmatched. This chain's CDR3 is CASRTGFNTEAFF. The CDR3 DNA is TGTGCCAGCAGGACAGGGTTTAACACTGAAGCTTTCTTT.

The gene calls are TRBV2 and TRBJ2-2; D may match TRBD1 or TRBD2 (5 bases each). Between the trimmed V and J ends, which lost 1 base and 0 bases, there was a span of 9 bases. Germline V gene data show CDR1 as SNHLY and CDR2 as FYNNEI. CDR3 length: 16 residues. For the CDR3, the DNA is TGTGCCAGCAGTGAAGGGGGGATCGCGAACACCGGGGAGCTGTTTTTT. Amino acid sequence: CASSEGGIANTGELFF.

The rearrangement links TRBV30 to TRBJ2-5; 9 bases fit TRBD2. Trimming took 1 base from V and 5 from J; bases not matched to a gene: 8. The CDR3 length is 15 residues. Germline CDR1 GTSNPN, CDR2 SVGIG (reference sequence). CDR3 bases: TGTGCCTGGAGTGATCCCGCCAGCGGGAGGGAGACCCAGTACTTC. As protein: CAWSDPASGRETQYF. Combining the CDR3 with reference TRBV30 and TRBJ2-5 gives the whole variable domain SQTIHQWPATLVQPVGSPLSLECTVEGTSNPNLYWYRQAAGRGLQLLFYSVGIGQISSEVPQNLSASRPQDRQFILSSKKLLLSDSGFYLCAWSDPASGRETQYFGPGTRLLVL.

CDR3 in amino acids: CASRKQDRAGANVLTF. The CDR3 DNA reads as TGTGCCAGCAGAAAGCAAGACAGGGCTGGGGCCAACGTCCTGACTTTC. The rearrangement joins TRBV7-2 to TRBJ2-6, with 7 bases matching TRBD1. The germline CDR1 and CDR2 sequences are SGHTA and FQGNSA. After removal of 6 bases from V and 2 bases from J, the junction contained 7 bases not matched to a gene. The CDR3 length is 16 residues.

The J gene is TRBJ1-5, the V gene TRBV21-1; whether TRBD1, the table's D call, matches the DNA was not checked. TRBV21-1 is a known pseudogene. The CDR3 spans 18 residues. The DNA of the CDR3 is TGTGCCAGCAGGACCGGGACAGGGAGCGGGAATAGCAATCAGCCCCAGCATTTT. This encodes CASRTGTGSGNSNQPQHF.

The V and J genes are TRBV7-2 and TRBJ2-7, with D possibly called TRBD1 or TRBD2 (5 bases each). CDR3 size: 17 residues. Trimming removed 5 bases at V and 1 base at J, with 21 bases between. Germline CDR1 SGHTA, CDR2 FQGNSA. The CDR3 DNA is TGTGCCAGCAGCCCAGCTCAGGGACGCGATCGTTCCTACGAGCAGTACTTC. Protein: CASSPAQGRDRSYEQYF.

This clone appeared once. Here the CDR3 reads CAWSLGAGELFF. The DNA for the CDR3 is TGTGCCTGGAGTTTGGGGGCCGGGGAGCTGTTTTTT. The V and J genes are TRBV30 and TRBJ2-2; D possibly uses TRBD1 or TRBD2 (5 bases each). The germline gives CDR1 GTSNPN, CDR2 SVGIG (reference sequence). This CDR3 spans 12 amino acids. V dropped 2 bases and J dropped 6 bases, with 7 bases sitting between them.

J is TRBJ1-3 and V is TRBV30; D is perhaps TRBD1 (6 bases). Germline CDR1 and CDR2: GTSNPN and SVGIG (reference sequence). Trimming removed 5 bases from V and 2 bases from J, with 16 bases in between. CDR3 length: 15 residues. CDR3 DNA sequence: TGTGCCTGGTCAGGGACCAGGGGCACTGGAAACACCATATATTTT. Translation: CAWSGTRGTGNTIYF.

The table lists this clone with a count of one. The V call is TRBV6-1, the J call TRBJ1-5; D is ambiguous. Trimming removed 4 bases from V and 2 bases from J, with 21 bases in between. The CDR3 runs to 18 residues. Germline CDR1 is MNHNS and CDR2 is SASEGT. The CDR3: CASSGPPDYPKGNQPQHF. The CDR3 coding sequence is TGTGCCAGCAGTGGACCGCCCGACTATCCTAAGGGCAATCAGCCCCAGCATTTT.

This chain joins TRBV6-5 and TRBJ2-7; no definite D call. Germline V gene sequence: CDR1 MNHEY, CDR2 SVGAGI. The CDR3 is 14 amino acids. V was shortened by 0 bases and J by 0 bases, with 6 bases between the two germline ends. CDR3: CASSYSIPSYEQYF. The DNA of the CDR3 is TGTGCCAGCAGTTACTCGATCCCCTCCTACGAGCAGTACTTC.

This clone has a handful of counts. V usage is TRBV5-1 and J usage is TRBJ1-1; tentatively, D is TRBD1 (6 bases). V lost 0 bases and J 2 bases, leaving 26 bases between the germline ends. This CDR3 is 20 amino acids long. From germline, CDR1 is SGHRS and CDR2 YFSETQ. The CDR3 spells CASSLGGAETDLSLNTEAFF. The CDR3 nucleotides are TGCGCCAGCAGCTTGGGGGGGGCAGAGACGGACCTAAGTTTAAACACTGAAGCTTTCTTT.

The chain combines TRBV7-3 with TRBJ2-1, with 11 nucleotides matching TRBD2. Losses at the gene ends were 5 bases for V and 2 bases for J; bases not matched to a gene: 2. The length of the CDR3 is 15 residues. CDR1 is SGHTA and CDR2 is FQGTGA in the germline V gene. The DNA of the CDR3 is TGTGCCAGCAGCCAACTAGCGGGAGCCTACAATGAGCAGTTCTTC. Translation: CASSQLAGAYNEQFF. The variable domain in full, with the rest retrieved from reference TRBV7-3 and TRBJ2-1, is GAGVSQTPSNKVTEKGKYVELRCDPISGHTALYWYRQSLGQGPEFLIYFQGTGAADDSGLPNDRFFAVRPEGSVSTLKIQRTERGDSAVYLCASSQLAGAYNEQFFGPGTRLTVL.

The chain links TRBV7-2 to TRBJ2-1; 10 nucleotides align to TRBD2. This CDR3 has 15 residues. The germline V gene has CDR1 SGHTA and CDR2 FQGNSA. With V trimmed by 10 bases and J by 2 bases, 8 bases remained unmatched. CDR3 sequence: CATYSGRSAYNEQFF. For the CDR3, the DNA is TGTGCCACCTATAGCGGGAGGTCCGCCTACAATGAGCAGTTCTTC.

This chain joins TRBV5-1 and TRBJ2-7; 10 bases are a match to TRBD2. The CDR3 loop spans 16 amino acids. Per the germline V gene, CDR1 is SGHRS and CDR2 is YFSETQ. The trim removed 4 bases at V and 0 bases at J, leaving 7 bases unmatched. The CDR3 DNA follows: TGCGCCAGCAGCCTAGGACTAGCGGCCTACTCCTACGAGCAGTACTTC. Protein product: CASSLGLAAYSYEQYF.

The J gene is TRBJ2-7, the V gene TRBV28; 10 bases agree with TRBD2. Unmatched junction bases numbered 16, after V lost 6 bases and J lost 2 bases. Germline values: CDR1 MDHEN, CDR2 SYDVKM. There are 18 residues in the CDR3. The CDR3 sequence: CASSLKFHISGRPYEQYF. Written as DNA, the CDR3 is TGTGCCAGCAGCTTGAAGTTCCACATTAGCGGGAGGCCCTACGAGCAGTACTTC. Using reference TRBV28 and TRBJ2-7 for the parts outside the CDR3, the full variable domain is DVKVTQSSRYLVKRTGEKVFLECVQDMDHENMFWYRQDPGLGLRLIYFSYDVKMKEKGDIPEGYSVSREKKERFSLILESASTNQTSMYLCASSLKFHISGRPYEQYFGPGTRLTVT.